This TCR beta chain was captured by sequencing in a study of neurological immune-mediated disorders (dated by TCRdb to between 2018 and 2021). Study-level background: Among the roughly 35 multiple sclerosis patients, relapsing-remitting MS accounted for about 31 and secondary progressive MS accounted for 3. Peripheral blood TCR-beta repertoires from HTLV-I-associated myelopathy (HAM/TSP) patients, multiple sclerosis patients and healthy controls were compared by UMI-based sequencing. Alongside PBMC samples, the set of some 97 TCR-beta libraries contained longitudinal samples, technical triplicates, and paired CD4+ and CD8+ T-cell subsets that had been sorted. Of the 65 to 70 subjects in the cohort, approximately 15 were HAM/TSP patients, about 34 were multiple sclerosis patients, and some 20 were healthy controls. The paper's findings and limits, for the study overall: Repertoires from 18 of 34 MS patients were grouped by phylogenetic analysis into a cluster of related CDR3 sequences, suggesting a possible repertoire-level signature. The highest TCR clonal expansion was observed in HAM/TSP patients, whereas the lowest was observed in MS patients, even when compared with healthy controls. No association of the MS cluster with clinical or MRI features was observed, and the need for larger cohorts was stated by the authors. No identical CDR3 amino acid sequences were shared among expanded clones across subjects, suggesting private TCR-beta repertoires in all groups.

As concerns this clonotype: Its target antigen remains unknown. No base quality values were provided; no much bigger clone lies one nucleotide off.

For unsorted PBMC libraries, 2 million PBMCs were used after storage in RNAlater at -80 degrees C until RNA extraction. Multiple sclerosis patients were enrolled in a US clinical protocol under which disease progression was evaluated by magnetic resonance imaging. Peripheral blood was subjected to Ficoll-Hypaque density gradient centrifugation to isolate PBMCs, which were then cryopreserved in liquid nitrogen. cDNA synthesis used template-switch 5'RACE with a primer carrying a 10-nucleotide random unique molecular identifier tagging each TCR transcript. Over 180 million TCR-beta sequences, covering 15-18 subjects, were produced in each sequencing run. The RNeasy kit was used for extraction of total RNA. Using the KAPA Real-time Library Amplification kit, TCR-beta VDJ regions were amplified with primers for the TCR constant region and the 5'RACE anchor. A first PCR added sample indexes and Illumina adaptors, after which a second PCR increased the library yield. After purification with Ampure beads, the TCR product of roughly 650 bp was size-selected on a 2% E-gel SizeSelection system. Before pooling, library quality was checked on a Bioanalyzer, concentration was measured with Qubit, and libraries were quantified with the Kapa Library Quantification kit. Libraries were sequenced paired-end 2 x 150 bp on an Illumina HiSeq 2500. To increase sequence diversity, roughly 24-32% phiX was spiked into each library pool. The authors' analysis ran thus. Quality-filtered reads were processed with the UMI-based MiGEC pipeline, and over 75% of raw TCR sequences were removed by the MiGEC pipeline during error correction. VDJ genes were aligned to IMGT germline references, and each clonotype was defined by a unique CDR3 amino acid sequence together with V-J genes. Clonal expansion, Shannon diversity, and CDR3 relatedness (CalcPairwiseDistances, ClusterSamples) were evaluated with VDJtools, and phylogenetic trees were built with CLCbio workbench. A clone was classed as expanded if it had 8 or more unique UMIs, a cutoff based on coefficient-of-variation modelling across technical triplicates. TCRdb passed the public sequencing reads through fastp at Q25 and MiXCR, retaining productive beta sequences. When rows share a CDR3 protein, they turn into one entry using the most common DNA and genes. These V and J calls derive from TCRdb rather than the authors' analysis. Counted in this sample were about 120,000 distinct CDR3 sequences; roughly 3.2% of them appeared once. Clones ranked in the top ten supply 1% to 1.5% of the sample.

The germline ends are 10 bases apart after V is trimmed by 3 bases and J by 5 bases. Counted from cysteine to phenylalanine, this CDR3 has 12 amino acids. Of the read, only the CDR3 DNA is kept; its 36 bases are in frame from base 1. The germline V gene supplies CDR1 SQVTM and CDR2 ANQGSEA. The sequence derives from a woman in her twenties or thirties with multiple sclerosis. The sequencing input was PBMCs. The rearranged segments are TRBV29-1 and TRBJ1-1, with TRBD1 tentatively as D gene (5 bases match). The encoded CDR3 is CSVDWDGTEAFF. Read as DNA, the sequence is TGCAGCGTTGATTGGGACGGGACTGAAGCTTTCTTT.